What follows is one TCR beta chain and its context. Genomic DNA was employed as the template in profiling TCR beta VDJ and CDR3. MiXCR was run by TCRdb on the reads, yielding one entry per CDR3 protein. This table holds about 190,000 distinct CDR3 sequences, 54% found once. These data come from a study of CD8+CD57+ T cells in acquired aplastic anemia. This receptor was obtained from a human donor in good health, serving as a control. Input material: sorted CD4+, CD8+, or CD8+CD57+ T cells (not recorded which) from PBMCs.

CDR3 nucleotides: TGTGCCAGCAGCTTAGGGGCGGGGGTTTGGGATGAGCAGTTCTTC. Translation: CASSLGAGVWDEQFF. The chain uses TRBV7-9 and TRBJ2-1; 7 bases line up with TRBD2. Germline values: CDR1 SEHNR, CDR2 FQNEAQ (reference sequence). V shed 1 base, J shed 8 bases, and the junction held 8 bases outside the gene matches. CDR3 size: 15 residues.